The 3 T cell receptor beta chains given below trace back to one sample, sequenced in a study of PD-1 blockade in mismatch repair-deficient tumors. Measured with immunoSEQ multiplex PCR; TCRdb has only the in-frame clones, and not every one. The profile shows 100,000 or so clones, approximately 80% of them singletons. Material: peripheral blood, obtained approximately 8 months after starting pembrolizumab. The receptor set was obtained from an adult with mismatch repair-deficient cancer.

The chain is built from TRBV5-1 and TRBJ2-3, with 8 bases lining up with TRBD2. The CDR3 has 16 amino acids. The germline CDR1 and CDR2 sequences are SGHRS and YFSETQ. The V and J ends lost 4 bases and 1 base, in that order; junction bases with no gene match: 8. The CDR3 DNA reads as TGCGCCAGCAGCCCGGCGGCGCGGGAGGGCACAGATACGCAGTATTTT. It codes for CASSPAAREGTDTQYF. The full variable domain, with the rest looked up from reference TRBV5-1 and TRBJ2-3, is KAGVTQTPRYLIKTRGQQVTLSCSPISGHRSVSWYQQTPGQGLQFLFEYFSETQRNKGNFPGRFSGRQFSNSRSEMNVSTLELGDSALYLCASSPAAREGTDTQYFGPGTRLTVL.

This clone was detected a few times. The chain links TRBV7-2 to TRBJ2-5, with D tentatively TRBD2 (7 bases). The CDR3 has 16 amino acids. V lost 2 bases to trimming and J lost 5 bases, with 18 bases between them. The germline CDR1 and CDR2 sequences are SGHTA and FQGNSA. The CDR3 DNA is TGTGCCAGCAGCTTACTTCCTGCGGGGGCCGGGGAGACCCAGTACTTC. Translated, it gives CASSLLPAGAGETQYF. The whole variable domain, remainder taken from reference TRBV7-2 and TRBJ2-5, is GAGVSQSPSNKVTEKGKDVELRCDPISGHTALYWYRQSLGQGLEFLIYFQGNSAPDKSGLPSDRFSAERTGGSVSTLTIQRTQQEDSAVYLCASSLLPAGAGETQYFGPGTRLLVL.

The chain recombines TRBV5-1 with TRBJ2-2, with 10 bases matching TRBD1. V shed 0 bases, J shed 2 bases, and the junction held 1 base outside the gene matches. The CDR3 is made up of 16 amino acids. The germline V gene encodes CDR1 SGHRS and CDR2 YFSETQ. The CDR3 is CASSLGDRGNTGELFF. CDR3 coding DNA: TGCGCCAGCAGCTTGGGGGACAGGGGAAACACCGGGGAGCTGTTTTTT.